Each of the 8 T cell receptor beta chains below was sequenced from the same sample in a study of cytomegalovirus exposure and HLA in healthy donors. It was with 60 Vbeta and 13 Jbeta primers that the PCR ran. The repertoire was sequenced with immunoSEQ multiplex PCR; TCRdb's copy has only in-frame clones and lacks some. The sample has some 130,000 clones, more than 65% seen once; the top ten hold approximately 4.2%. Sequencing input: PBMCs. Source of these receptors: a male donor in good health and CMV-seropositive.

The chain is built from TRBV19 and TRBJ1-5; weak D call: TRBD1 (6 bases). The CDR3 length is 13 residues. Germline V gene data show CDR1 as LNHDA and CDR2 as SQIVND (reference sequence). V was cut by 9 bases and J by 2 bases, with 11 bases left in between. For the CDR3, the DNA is TGTGCCAGCCGGAGACAGGGCAATCAGCCCCAGCATTTT. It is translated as CASRRQGNQPQHF.

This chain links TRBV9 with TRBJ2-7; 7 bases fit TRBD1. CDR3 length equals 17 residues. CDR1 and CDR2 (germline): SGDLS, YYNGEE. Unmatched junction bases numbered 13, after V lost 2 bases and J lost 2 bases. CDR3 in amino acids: CASSVSDRVGSTYEQYF. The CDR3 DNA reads TGTGCCAGCAGCGTCTCCGACAGGGTGGGTTCGACCTACGAGCAGTACTTC.

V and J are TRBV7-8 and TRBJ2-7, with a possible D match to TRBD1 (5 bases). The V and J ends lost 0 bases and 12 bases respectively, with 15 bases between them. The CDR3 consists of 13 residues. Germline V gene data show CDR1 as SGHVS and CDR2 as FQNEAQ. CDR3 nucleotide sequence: TGTGCCAGCAGCTTAGCGTTTACAGGACGTTCGTACTTC. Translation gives CASSLAFTGRSYF. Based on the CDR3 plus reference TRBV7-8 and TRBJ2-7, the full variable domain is GAGVSQSPRYKVAKRGQDVALRCDPISGHVSLFWYQQALGQGPEFLTYFQNEAQLDKSGLPSDRFFAERPEGSVSTLKIQRTQQEDSAVYLCASSLAFTGRSYFGPGTRLTVT.

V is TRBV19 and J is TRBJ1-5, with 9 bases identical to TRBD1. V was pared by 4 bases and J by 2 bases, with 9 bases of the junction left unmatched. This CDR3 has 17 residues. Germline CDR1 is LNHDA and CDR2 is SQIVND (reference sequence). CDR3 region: CASSKLTGGIGNQPQHF. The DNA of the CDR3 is TGTGCCAGTAGTAAGCTCACAGGGGGCATTGGCAATCAGCCCCAGCATTTT.

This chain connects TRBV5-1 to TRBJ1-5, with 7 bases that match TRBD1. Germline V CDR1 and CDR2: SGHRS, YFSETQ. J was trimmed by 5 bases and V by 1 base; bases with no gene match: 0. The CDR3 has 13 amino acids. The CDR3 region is CASSLTGDQPQHF. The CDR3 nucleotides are TGCGCCAGCAGCTTGACAGGGGATCAGCCCCAGCATTTT.

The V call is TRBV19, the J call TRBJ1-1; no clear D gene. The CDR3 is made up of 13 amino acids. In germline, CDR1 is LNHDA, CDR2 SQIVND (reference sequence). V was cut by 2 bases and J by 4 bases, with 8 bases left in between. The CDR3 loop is CASSIRGGTEAFF. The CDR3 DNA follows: TGTGCCAGTAGTATAAGAGGAGGCACTGAAGCTTTCTTT.

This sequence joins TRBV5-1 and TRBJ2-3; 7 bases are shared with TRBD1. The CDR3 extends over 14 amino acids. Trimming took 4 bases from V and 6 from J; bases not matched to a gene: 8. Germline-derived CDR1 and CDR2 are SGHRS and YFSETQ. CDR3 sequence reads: CASSRDRPQDTQYF. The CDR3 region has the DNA TGCGCCAGCAGCCGGGACAGACCCCAGGATACGCAGTATTTT. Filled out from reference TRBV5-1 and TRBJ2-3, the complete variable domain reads KAGVTQTPRYLIKTRGQQVTLSCSPISGHRSVSWYQQTPGQGLQFLFEYFSETQRNKGNFPGRFSGRQFSNSRSEMNVSTLELGDSALYLCASSRDRPQDTQYFGPGTRLTVL.

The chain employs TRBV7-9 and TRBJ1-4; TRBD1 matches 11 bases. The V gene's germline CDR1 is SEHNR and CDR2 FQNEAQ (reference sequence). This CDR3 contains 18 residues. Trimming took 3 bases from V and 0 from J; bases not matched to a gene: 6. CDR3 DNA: TGTGCCAGCAGCTTGGGACAGGGGGGCATTGCAACTAATGAAAAACTGTTTTTT. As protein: CASSLGQGGIATNEKLFF.